This entry describes one TCR beta chain. This sample is drawn from a study of cytomegalovirus exposure and HLA in healthy donors. Data came from immunoSEQ multiplex PCR; TCRdb stores just in-frame clones and leaves some out. The table records approximately 230,000 clones, less than 90% of them present only once. This TCR was sampled from a man aged 18 to 30 in good health and CMV-seropositive. The material sequenced was PBMCs.

The DNA of the CDR3 is TGTGCCTGGAGTGGTGGGGGCGCGAACACTGAAGCTTTCTTT. It translates to CAWSGGGANTEAFF. The chain is built from TRBV30 and TRBJ1-1; D might be TRBD1 (6 bases). The V end was cut by 1 base, the J end by 1 base, with 10 bases between. Germline V gene sequence: CDR1 GTSNPN, CDR2 SVGIG (reference sequence). CDR3 length equals 14 residues.